The present entry profiles one T cell receptor (beta chain) with its context. Its cognate antigen has yet to be identified. Per-base quality was not reported, and no clone a single base away is much larger than it. From the germline V gene, CDR1 is KGHSH and CDR2 is LQKENI. The trim is 3 bases for V and 7 bases for J, with a gap of 16 bases between the germline ends. The CDR3 covers 14 residues, taking in both the cysteine and the phenylalanine. Only the CDR3 part of the read is kept: 42 bases, read in frame from the first base. The data are from a study of T cell responses to AZD1222 COVID-19 vaccine (dated by TCRdb to the early 2020s). Study-level background: AZD1222 recipients given second doses at about 4 weeks or at about 12 weeks were pooled, since spike-specific TCR depth and breadth were not found to differ between the two schedules. Trial participants were enrolled by age into subgroups of 18-55, 56-69 and 70-plus years, and roughly 150, 30 and 60 TCR-sequenced participants, respectively, were included in these subgroups. A total of 230 to 250 trial participants underwent TCR sequencing, of whom approximately 200 had received two doses of AZD1222 and about 25 had received two doses of the MenACWY control vaccine.

The time point label, as the study defines it: baseline before first vaccination. Samples from vaccinated people were obtained from the UK trials COV001 and COV002, which included a single-blind randomized controlled phase 2/3 trial of AZD1222 (ChAdOx1 nCoV-19) in healthy adults. For TCRbeta chain sequencing, PBMC samples were collected from trial participants at day 0 and at day 28 after the second dose. The CDR3 regions of human TCRbeta chains were analyzed by immunosequencing. For the original study's pipeline: TCRs in the repertoires were compared against a reference library of SARS-CoV-2-specific TCRs that had been generated with the MIRA antigen-specificity platform. Breadth was defined as the fraction of unique TCRs that were SARS-CoV-2-associated. Depth was defined as the fraction of total T cells that were SARS-CoV-2-associated. Using the MIRA data, each spike-specific TCR was assigned both to the spike region to which the TCR was reactive and to a CD4 or CD8 class. Log10-transformed breadth and depth values were compared by one-way ANOVA with Sidak's multiple comparisons tests. TCRdb's version of the immuneACCESS table is confined to in-frame rearrangements and falls short of the full clone set. An unresolved V gene accounts for under half of the shortfall where checked; the remainder is of unknown origin. From that table come the V and J calls and clone size; the DNA was used to work out D and trimming. Present in this sample are 120,000 or so clones, 85% to 90% of which were seen just once. Roughly a quarter of the sample goes to the ten largest clones.

Broad study findings and their caveats: Conclusions about previously exposed vaccinees were limited because only a handful of AZD1222 recipients were SARS-CoV-2 seropositive at baseline. Participants were mostly white British and included more females than males, and it was suggested by the authors that clonal diversity may have been underestimated. Spike-specific TCR breadth and depth rose significantly after two AZD1222 doses compared with day 0 and with MenACWY recipients. Nearly half of unique spike-specific TCRs reportedly recognized epitopes outside regions mutated in the B.1.351 and B.1.1.7 variants. No day 14 peak-response samples were available, so repertoires were characterized only after the peak T cell response. The 56-69-year group was small, and its depth increase did not reach significance, likely because of low power. The vaccine-associated CD4 TCRs covered the entire spike protein, and the dominant responses fell in regions 160-218 and 743-854.

The sequence was obtained from an adult in good health. The sample consisted of peripheral blood, taken on day 0 of AZD1222 vaccination. The chain couples TRBV18 to TRBJ2-7; the D segment could be TRBD2, given 6 matching bases. Here the CDR3 is given as CASSPTFGGTEQYF. The bases are TGTGCCAGCTCACCTACCTTTGGGGGGACGGAGCAGTACTTC. The CDR3, completed at both ends by the reference TRBV18 and TRBJ2-7 genes, gives the full variable domain NAGVMQNPRHLVRRRGQEARLRCSPMKGHSHVYWYRQLPEEGLKFMVYLQKENIIDESGMPKERFSAEFPKEGPSILRIQQVVRGDSAAYFCASSPTFGGTEQYFGPGTRLTVT.